These 21 T cell receptor beta chains were sequenced from one sample in a study of beta chain features in type 1 diabetes. Study findings and constraints: Moderate yet significant TCRB CDR3 shortening was seen in Type 1 diabetes patients in all four CD4+ subsets.

Antigen specificity for these receptors is unknown. Every bit of the isolated RNA underwent reverse transcription, so sequencing read expressed TCRB transcripts. Libraries were prepared by immunoSEQ multiplex PCR; TCRdb keeps only in-frame clonotypes and omits some of them. The sample includes over 100,000 clones, roughly 17% of them seen just once. Input material: central memory CD4+ T cells from blood. The receptors come from a man aged 25-45 years with type 1 diabetes.

V is TRBV28 and J is TRBJ2-7, with 7 bases fitting TRBD2. Germline-derived CDR1 and CDR2 are MDHEN and SYDVKM. CDR3 length equals 14 residues. Trimming cost V 5 bases and J 5 bases; bases outside gene matches: 9. Written as DNA, the CDR3 is TGTGCCAGCAGTCGCAAGGGACTATTCCACGAGCAGTACTTC. Its protein is CASSRKGLFHEQYF.

The chain uses TRBV7-2 and TRBJ1-1; no firm D call. Germline lookup yields CDR1 SGHTA and CDR2 FQGNSA. CDR3 length equals 14 residues. The V and J ends lost 1 base and 4 bases respectively, with 10 bases between them. This CDR3 reads CASSLVETVTEAFF. DNA for the CDR3: TGTGCCAGCAGCTTAGTAGAGACGGTCACTGAAGCTTTCTTT.

This clone was recorded at least ten times. V gene TRBV19 combines with J gene TRBJ2-1; tentatively, D is TRBD2 (6 bases). V lost 3 bases and J lost 7, with 16 bases in between. The CDR3 is 15 amino acids. Germline-derived CDR1 and CDR2 are LNHDA and SQIVND (reference sequence). As DNA, the CDR3 is TGTGCCAGTAGTATCGGGACTTCTGTGTGGAATGAGCAGTTCTTC. It translates to CASSIGTSVWNEQFF.

V is TRBV4-1 and J is TRBJ2-1; no definite D call. V dropped 1 base and J dropped 9 bases, with 10 bases sitting between them. The CDR3 runs to 13 residues. Germline loops: CDR1 MGHRA, CDR2 YSYEKL. The CDR3 here is CASSQGAVSEQFF. DNA for the CDR3: TGCGCCAGCAGCCAAGGTGCGGTTAGTGAGCAGTTCTTC.

The CDR3 DNA reads as TGCGCCAGCCAACGTGGAGGGGCACAGGCCTACGAGCAGTACTTC. Translating gives CASQRGGAQAYEQYF. This chain uses TRBV5-1 with TRBJ2-7, with a weak D call TRBD2 (6 bases). Trimming stripped 7 bases from V and 2 bases from J, with 19 bases between. This CDR3 is built from 15 residues. The germline gives CDR1 SGHRS, CDR2 YFSETQ.

This clone has a handful of counts. The J gene is TRBJ1-2, the V gene TRBV11-2; 8 bases match TRBD1. The germline V gene has CDR1 SGHAT and CDR2 FQNNGV. This CDR3 comprises 15 residues. J lost 8 bases, V lost 5 bases, and 13 bases had no gene match. The CDR3: CASSPRLGQGWGYTF. Here the CDR3 DNA reads TGTGCCAGCAGCCCTAGGCTCGGACAGGGCTGGGGCTACACCTTC.

This clone was detected only a few times. The chain is built from TRBV9 and TRBJ1-4; D call uncertain. The CDR3 loop spans 15 amino acids. V was pared by 4 bases and J by 8 bases, with 18 bases between. Germline assignment: CDR1 SGDLS and CDR2 YYNGEE. CDR3 coding DNA: TGTGCCAGCAGCTTCTCAGGAACGGACGGAGAAAAACTGTTTTTT. It encodes CASSFSGTDGEKLFF.

The V and J genes are TRBV5-6 and TRBJ1-6; D remains ambiguous. The CDR3 spans 15 residues. CDR1 and CDR2 from the germline V gene are SGHDT and YYEEEE. With 4 bases removed from V and 7 bases from J, the gap between germline ends came to 15 bases. The CDR3 spells CASSRRSWGNSPLHF. The CDR3, as DNA: TGTGCCAGCAGCCGCAGGTCTTGGGGAAATTCACCCCTCCACTTT.

Many counts were recorded for this clone. The chain links TRBV29-1 to TRBJ2-7; possibly TRBD2 for D (6 bases). Germline V gives CDR1 SQVTM, CDR2 ANQGSEA. The V and J ends lost 7 bases and 1 base respectively, with 11 bases between them. The CDR3 covers 12 residues. CDR3 protein: CSGGDGSYEQYF. In DNA form, the CDR3 reads TGCAGCGGGGGGGACGGTTCCTACGAGCAGTACTTC.

This clone has a handful of counts. The CDR3 loop is CASSPGLASGGELFF. CDR3 nucleotide sequence: TGTGCCAGCAGCCCAGGACTAGCGTCCGGCGGGGAGCTGTTTTTT. The chain joins TRBV7-9 to TRBJ2-2; 9 bases are shared with TRBD2. This CDR3 contains 15 residues. Germline V gives CDR1 SEHNR, CDR2 FQNEAQ (reference sequence). V shed 5 bases and J 7 bases; nucleotides not matched to a gene: 8. Full variable domain (remainder filled in from reference TRBV7-9 and TRBJ2-2): DTGVSQNPRHKITKRGQNVTFRCDPISEHNRLYWYRQTLGQGPEFLTYFQNEAQLEKSRLLSDRFSAERPKGSFSTLEIQRTEQGDSAMYLCASSPGLASGGELFFGEGSRLTVL.

The chain couples TRBV9 to TRBJ1-5; D ambiguous. Per the germline V gene, CDR1 is SGDLS and CDR2 is YYNGEE. The CDR3 loop spans 14 amino acids. Trimming cost V 4 bases and J 5 bases, with 13 bases left between them. In nucleotides, the CDR3 is TGTGCCAGCAGCCCAGAGCCCCGGGATCAGCCCCAGCATTTT. Residues: CASSPEPRDQPQHF.

V usage is TRBV9 and J usage is TRBJ2-1; the match to TRBD1 covers 7 bases. CDR3 size: 16 residues. V shed 0 bases and J 0 bases; nucleotides not matched to a gene: 3. Germline V gene data show CDR1 as SGDLS and CDR2 as YYNGEE. The CDR3 sequence is CASSVDDRVSYNEQFF. CDR3 sequence (DNA): TGTGCCAGCAGCGTAGACGACAGGGTCTCCTACAATGAGCAGTTCTTC.

DNA for the CDR3: TGTGCCAGCAGCCAACAGGAGATCGGGGGGGCTGGCAGGACCCAGTACTTC. This encodes CASSQQEIGGAGRTQYF. This chain joins TRBV14 and TRBJ2-5; 8 positions agree with TRBD2. From germline, CDR1 is SGHDN and CDR2 FVKESK. This CDR3 has 17 residues. V lost 2 bases and J lost 7; bases outside the gene matches: 15.

This clone was counted only a few times. The CDR3 loop reads CASSQGQLNSPLHF. CDR3 nucleotides: TGTGCCAGCAGCCAGGGACAGCTTAATTCACCCCTCCACTTT. V and J are TRBV7-9 and TRBJ1-6, with TRBD1 matching over 7 bases. In germline, CDR1 is SEHNR, CDR2 FQNEAQ (reference sequence). The junction had 4 bases not matched to a gene; V was cut back by 5 bases and J by 6 bases. The CDR3 is 14 amino acids.

The V and J genes are TRBV29-1 and TRBJ2-7; the match to TRBD1 covers 7 bases. Germline loops: CDR1 SQVTM, CDR2 ANQGSEA. Losses at the gene ends were 6 bases for V and 1 base for J; bases not matched to a gene: 6. The CDR3 is 13 amino acids. CDR3 sequence: CSVTRTGSYEQYF. The CDR3 DNA reads as TGCAGCGTCACCCGGACAGGATCCTACGAGCAGTACTTC.

This clone was seen a few times. V is TRBV5-4 and J is TRBJ1-1; TRBD1 is a possible D gene (6 bases). The germline V and J ends were trimmed by 4 bases and 8 bases, with 15 bases remaining between them. The germline V gene has CDR1 SGHNT and CDR2 YYREEE (reference sequence). The CDR3 consists of 13 residues. The CDR3 is CASSPGQTAEAFF. For the CDR3, the DNA is TGTGCCAGCAGCCCTGGACAGACCGCCGAAGCTTTCTTT.

This sequence joins TRBV7-9 and TRBJ2-7; TRBD1 matches at 7 bases. The V and J ends lost 5 bases and 6 bases, in that order; junction bases with no gene match: 7. The CDR3 loop spans 13 amino acids. CDR1 is SEHNR, CDR2 FQNEAQ, per germline (reference sequence). The CDR3 sequence: CASSKDRVSEQYF. As DNA, the CDR3 is TGTGCCAGCAGCAAAGACAGGGTCTCCGAGCAGTACTTC.

This sequence joins TRBV7-2 and TRBJ2-1, with D possibly TRBD1 on 5 matching bases. The V end was cut by 5 bases, the J end by 8 bases, with 13 bases between. Germline V gene data show CDR1 as SGHTA and CDR2 as FQGNSA. The CDR3 has 13 residues. The CDR3 is CASSLLIGDEQFF. CDR3 DNA sequence: TGTGCCAGCAGCCTACTAATAGGGGATGAGCAGTTCTTC.

This clone was recorded a few times. The J gene is TRBJ2-5, the V gene TRBV7-2; D ambiguous. This CDR3 contains 14 residues. Germline lookup yields CDR1 SGHTA and CDR2 FQGNSA. Trimming took 2 bases from V and 5 from J, leaving 12 bases between them. CDR3 sequence: CASSLRVPGETQYF. In DNA, the CDR3 is TGTGCCAGCAGCTTACGAGTTCCCGGGGAGACCCAGTACTTC.

The chain combines TRBV5-1 with TRBJ2-4; either TRBD1 or TRBD2 may fit D (6 bases each). V was shortened by 1 base and J by 5 bases, with 13 bases between the two germline ends. CDR1 is SGHRS, CDR2 YFSETQ, per germline. CDR3 length: 15 amino acids. For the CDR3, the DNA is TGCGCCAGCAGCTTGTGGGGGGCGCAAGAAAACATTCAGTACTTC. It encodes CASSLWGAQENIQYF. Supplemented by reference TRBV5-1 and TRBJ2-4, the full variable domain reads KAGVTQTPRYLIKTRGQQVTLSCSPISGHRSVSWYQQTPGQGLQFLFEYFSETQRNKGNFPGRFSGRQFSNSRSEMNVSTLELGDSALYLCASSLWGAQENIQYFGAGTRLSVL.

The rearrangement links TRBV7-2 to TRBJ1-2; no clear D. CDR1 and CDR2 (germline): SGHTA, FQGNSA. Between the trimmed V and J ends, which lost 1 base and 4 bases, there was a span of 7 bases. CDR3 length equals 13 residues. CDR3 region: CASSLERTYGYTF. CDR3 coding DNA: TGTGCCAGCAGCTTAGAACGGACCTATGGCTACACCTTC.